In this sample, the clone carrying this TCR beta chain turned up a few times. Its antigen is as yet unknown. Study-level results: Whole repertoires were not studied in the larger cohort, only one V-J beta rearrangement. In terms of TCR gene usage, tumor memory CD4+ T cells clustered together with blood and lymph node memory CD4+ cells, as well as with lymph node naive CD4+ cells. Tumor Treg TCRs overlapped most with tumor naive CD4+ cells.

Semi-nested PCR with Nested Universal Primer A followed constant-region reverse priming of full-length variable regions. TCRdb independently ran MiXCR on the 5' RACE reads; one entry per CDR3 protein. Of some 8,700 distinct CDR3 sequences detected, under 35% appear once; the ten largest clones hold around 4.9%. Trimming took 6 bases from V and 3 from J, leaving 12 bases between them. There are 14 residues in the CDR3. The germline V gene has CDR1 DFQATT and CDR2 SNEGSKA (reference sequence). The sequence was obtained from a female donor with breast cancer. Sample: naive CD4+ T cells sorted from a lymph node. Described subset: naive CD4+ T cells, CD4+CD45RA+CD25-. The chain joins TRBV20-1 to TRBJ2-6; D gene unclear. CDR3 sequence: CSAQHTNGANVLTF. The CDR3 DNA reads as TGCAGTGCCCAACACACCAATGGGGCCAACGTCCTGACTTTC.